These T cell receptor beta chains were read from a single sample in a study of blood T cell repertoires in COVID-19. Clones were sequenced by immunoSEQ multiplex PCR, and TCRdb holds only the in-frame ones, with some missing. In the table there are 50,000 to 70,000 clones, just over 85% of which are singletons. Sequencing was carried out using peripheral blood. These receptors originate from a man aged 55 to 70 with acute or convalescent COVID-19. CDR3s include the opening cysteine and the closing phenylalanine or tryptophan. A D gene is named only where the DNA matches it firmly. Clone size is shown for a subset of rows, as once, few, many or a class of expanded clone.

v_call: TRBV6-5; clone_size: .; j_call: TRBJ1-3; d_call: TRBD1; cdr3_aa: CASSFDRGLSGNTIYF; cdr3_nt: TGTGCCAGCAGTTTCGACAGGGGGCTGTCTGGAAACACCATATATTTT
v_call: TRBV28; clone_size: .; j_call: TRBJ1-2; d_call: .; cdr3_aa: CASSPHRVNYGYTF; cdr3_nt: TGTGCCAGCAGTCCTCACAGAGTTAACTATGGCTACACCTTC
v_call: TRBV28; clone_size: .; j_call: TRBJ2-7; d_call: .; cdr3_aa: CASSFSQSYEQYF; cdr3_nt: TGTGCCAGCAGTTTTAGCCAGAGCTACGAGCAGTACTTC
v_call: TRBV30; clone_size: few; j_call: TRBJ1-1; d_call: TRBD1; cdr3_aa: CAWTGQGNTEAFF; cdr3_nt: TGTGCCTGGACCGGACAGGGGAACACTGAAGCTTTCTTT
v_call: TRBV10-1; clone_size: .; j_call: TRBJ2-7; d_call: TRBD2; cdr3_aa: CASSEWREGLEQYF; cdr3_nt: TGCGCCAGCAGTGAATGGCGGGAGGGCCTCGAGCAGTACTTC
v_call: TRBV28; clone_size: .; j_call: TRBJ1-4; d_call: .; cdr3_aa: CASSSGERMRGKLFF; cdr3_nt: TGTGCCAGCAGTTCGGGGGAGAGAATGAGGGGAAAACTGTTTTTT
v_call: TRBV28; clone_size: .; j_call: TRBJ1-2; d_call: .; cdr3_aa: CASSPGRTNYGYTF; cdr3_nt: TGTGCCAGCAGCCCCGGGAGGACCAACTATGGCTACACCTTC
v_call: TRBV21-1; clone_size: .; j_call: TRBJ1-6; d_call: .; cdr3_aa: CASSNYRLRSPLHF; cdr3_nt: TGTGCCAGCAGCAATTACAGGTTAAGGTCACCCCTCCACTTT
v_call: TRBV6-5; clone_size: .; j_call: TRBJ1-1; d_call: TRBD1; cdr3_aa: CASSRTGSYTEAFF; cdr3_nt: TGTGCCAGCAGTCGGACAGGGTCCTACACTGAAGCTTTCTTT
v_call: TRBV29-1; clone_size: .; j_call: TRBJ2-7; d_call: TRBD1; cdr3_aa: CSVGQGARYEQYF; cdr3_nt: TGCAGCGTTGGCCAGGGGGCAAGGTACGAGCAGTACTTC
v_call: TRBV5-1; clone_size: once; j_call: TRBJ2-2; d_call: TRBD1; cdr3_aa: CASSYHRGHRDTGELFF; cdr3_nt: TGCGCCAGCAGCTATCACAGGGGGCATAGGGACACCGGGGAGCTGTTTTTT
v_call: TRBV25-1; clone_size: .; j_call: TRBJ2-3; d_call: TRBD1; cdr3_aa: CASRSTGDTDTQYF; cdr3_nt: TGTGCCAGCAGGTCGACAGGGGACACAGATACGCAGTATTTT
v_call: TRBV27; clone_size: .; j_call: TRBJ2-1; d_call: TRBD2; cdr3_aa: CASSLLWTQREDYNEQFF; cdr3_nt: TGTGCCAGCAGTTTATTATGGACCCAGCGGGAGGACTACAATGAGCAGTTCTTC
v_call: TRBV27; clone_size: .; j_call: TRBJ2-4; d_call: TRBD2; cdr3_aa: CASSIGGGLAGSLAKNIQYF; cdr3_nt: TGTGCCAGCAGTATTGGGGGGGGACTAGCGGGTTCTTTAGCCAAAAACATTCAGTACTTC
v_call: TRBV5-1; clone_size: .; j_call: TRBJ2-5; d_call: TRBD2; cdr3_aa: CASSPGSGSRETQYF; cdr3_nt: TGCGCCAGCAGCCCGGGCAGCGGGAGTAGGGAGACCCAGTACTTC
v_call: TRBV9; clone_size: .; j_call: TRBJ2-3; d_call: TRBD2; cdr3_aa: CASSVAGAPDTQYF; cdr3_nt: TGTGCCAGCAGCGTGGCGGGAGCCCCAGATACGCAGTATTTT
v_call: TRBV12-3/TRBV12-4; clone_size: once; j_call: TRBJ2-7; d_call: TRBD1; cdr3_aa: CASRAGTAYEQYF; cdr3_nt: TGTGCCAGCAGGGCCGGGACAGCTTACGAGCAGTACTTC
v_call: TRBV28; clone_size: .; j_call: TRBJ1-5; d_call: TRBD1; cdr3_aa: CASAGQKFNQPQHF; cdr3_nt: TGTGCCAGCGCGGGACAGAAGTTCAATCAGCCCCAGCATTTT
v_call: TRBV18; clone_size: .; j_call: TRBJ1-5; d_call: .; cdr3_aa: CASSLGSRNQPQHF; cdr3_nt: TGTGCCAGCTCCCTCGGGAGCCGCAATCAGCCCCAGCATTTT
v_call: TRBV28; clone_size: once; j_call: TRBJ2-1; d_call: TRBD1; cdr3_aa: CASSLGTGLKDEQFF; cdr3_nt: TGTGCCAGCAGTTTAGGGACAGGGCTCAAGGATGAGCAGTTCTTC
v_call: TRBV7-8; clone_size: .; j_call: TRBJ2-3; d_call: TRBD1; cdr3_aa: CASSLTGGGTDTQYF; cdr3_nt: TGTGCCAGCAGCCTCACAGGGGGTGGCACAGATACGCAGTATTTT
v_call: TRBV14; clone_size: once; j_call: TRBJ2-5; d_call: TRBD2; cdr3_aa: CASSHGRLAGPQETQYF; cdr3_nt: TGTGCCAGCAGCCATGGGAGACTAGCGGGACCCCAAGAGACCCAGTACTTC
v_call: TRBV6-5; clone_size: .; j_call: TRBJ1-1; d_call: .; cdr3_aa: CASRNYLNTEAFF; cdr3_nt: TGTGCCAGCAGGAACTATTTGAACACTGAAGCTTTCTTT
v_call: TRBV6-1; clone_size: .; j_call: TRBJ1-2; d_call: .; cdr3_aa: CASSEGAFLTLYGYTF; cdr3_nt: TGTGCCAGCAGTGAGGGGGCCTTTCTAACCCTCTATGGCTACACCTTC
v_call: TRBV2; clone_size: .; j_call: TRBJ2-1; d_call: .; cdr3_aa: CASSKQGGFFNEQFF; cdr3_nt: TGTGCCAGCAGTAAACAGGGCGGGTTTTTCAATGAGCAGTTCTTC
v_call: TRBV15; clone_size: .; j_call: TRBJ2-5; d_call: .; cdr3_aa: CATSRSEREETQYF; cdr3_nt: TGTGCCACCAGCAGATCGGAGAGGGAAGAGACCCAGTACTTC
v_call: TRBV10-3; clone_size: .; j_call: TRBJ2-3; d_call: TRBD2; cdr3_aa: CAISIGTSADTQYF; cdr3_nt: TGTGCCATCAGTATTGGGACTAGCGCAGATACGCAGTATTTT
v_call: TRBV11-3; clone_size: .; j_call: TRBJ2-5; d_call: .; cdr3_aa: CASSLGGVSETQYF; cdr3_nt: TGTGCCAGCAGCTTAGGGGGCGTATCTGAGACCCAGTACTTC
v_call: TRBV3-1/TRBV3-2; clone_size: .; j_call: TRBJ1-2; d_call: .; cdr3_aa: CASSQVEVRGYTF; cdr3_nt: TGTGCCAGCAGCCAAGTCGAGGTACGCGGCTACACCTTC
v_call: TRBV7-9; clone_size: .; j_call: TRBJ2-7; d_call: .; cdr3_aa: CASSLVGYEQYF; cdr3_nt: TGTGCCAGCAGCTTAGTCGGGTACGAGCAGTACTTC
v_call: TRBV5-4; clone_size: few; j_call: TRBJ2-1; d_call: .; cdr3_aa: CASSRGGNEQFF; cdr3_nt: TGTGCCAGCAGCAGGGGTGGCAATGAGCAGTTCTTC
v_call: TRBV5-4; clone_size: .; j_call: TRBJ1-2; d_call: TRBD1; cdr3_aa: CASSSRDRGLYGYTF; cdr3_nt: TGTGCCAGCAGCTCCCGGGACAGGGGGCTATATGGCTACACCTTC
v_call: TRBV10-1; clone_size: few; j_call: TRBJ2-3; d_call: TRBD2; cdr3_aa: CASSVSSGGSTDTQYF; cdr3_nt: TGCGCCAGCAGCGTCTCTAGCGGGGGAAGCACAGATACGCAGTATTTT
v_call: TRBV27; clone_size: once; j_call: TRBJ1-6; d_call: .; cdr3_aa: CASSFSRNSPLHF; cdr3_nt: TGTGCCAGCAGTTTTTCCCGGAATTCACCCCTCCACTTT
v_call: TRBV4-2; clone_size: .; j_call: TRBJ2-2; d_call: TRBD2; cdr3_aa: CASSQDFEREVVELFF; cdr3_nt: TGTGCCAGCAGCCAAGACTTCGAGCGGGAGGTTGTGGAGCTGTTTTTT
v_call: TRBV30; clone_size: .; j_call: TRBJ2-1; d_call: TRBD2; cdr3_aa: CALSRTSANNEQFF; cdr3_nt: TGTGCCTTGAGCCGGACTAGCGCTAACAATGAGCAGTTCTTC
v_call: TRBV7-8; clone_size: .; j_call: TRBJ2-2; d_call: TRBD2; cdr3_aa: CAAPGGRASGELFF; cdr3_nt: TGTGCCGCCCCGGGGGGGAGGGCCTCCGGGGAGCTGTTTTTT
v_call: TRBV11-2; clone_size: .; j_call: TRBJ2-2; d_call: TRBD2; cdr3_aa: CASSLLAGGNTGELFF; cdr3_nt: TGTGCCAGCAGCCTATTAGCGGGGGGAAACACCGGGGAGCTGTTTTTT
v_call: TRBV2; clone_size: .; j_call: TRBJ2-1; d_call: .; cdr3_aa: CASSSGFNEQFF; cdr3_nt: TGTGCCAGCAGTTCAGGGTTCAATGAGCAGTTCTTC
v_call: TRBV30; clone_size: .; j_call: TRBJ1-3; d_call: .; cdr3_aa: CAWREQSLGNTIYF; cdr3_nt: TGTGCCTGGAGAGAACAGTCACTTGGAAACACCATATATTTT
v_call: TRBV5-6; clone_size: once; j_call: TRBJ1-3; d_call: .; cdr3_aa: CASSRFQGKNTIYF; cdr3_nt: TGTGCCAGCAGCCGATTCCAGGGAAAAAACACCATATATTTT
v_call: TRBV27; clone_size: .; j_call: TRBJ1-6; d_call: .; cdr3_aa: CASSQKTGGSSPLHF; cdr3_nt: TGTGCCAGCAGTCAAAAGACAGGAGGAAGTTCACCCCTCCACTTT
v_call: TRBV28; clone_size: .; j_call: TRBJ2-1; d_call: TRBD1; cdr3_aa: CASSFGTGDYNEQFF; cdr3_nt: TGTGCCAGCAGTTTTGGGACAGGGGACTACAATGAGCAGTTCTTC
v_call: TRBV11-3; clone_size: .; j_call: TRBJ2-7; d_call: TRBD1; cdr3_aa: CASSTGQGGEQYF; cdr3_nt: TGTGCCAGCAGCACTGGACAGGGGGGCGAGCAGTACTTC
v_call: TRBV2; clone_size: .; j_call: TRBJ1-1; d_call: TRBD1; cdr3_aa: CANTGQGNTEAFF; cdr3_nt: TGTGCCAACACGGGACAGGGGAACACTGAAGCTTTCTTT
v_call: TRBV24-1; clone_size: .; j_call: TRBJ2-3; d_call: TRBD2; cdr3_aa: CATSDPLAGGHGTDTQYF; cdr3_nt: TGTGCCACCAGTGATCCCCTAGCGGGAGGACACGGCACAGATACGCAGTATTTT
v_call: TRBV28; clone_size: .; j_call: TRBJ2-7; d_call: .; cdr3_aa: CASSSPDILYEQYF; cdr3_nt: TGTGCCAGCAGTTCCCCTGACATACTCTACGAGCAGTACTTC
v_call: TRBV27; clone_size: .; j_call: TRBJ2-5; d_call: .; cdr3_aa: CASSLRRGGGGQYF; cdr3_nt: TGTGCCAGCAGTTTACGCCGTGGGGGAGGGGGCCAGTACTTC
v_call: TRBV5-1; clone_size: once; j_call: TRBJ1-5; d_call: TRBD1; cdr3_aa: CASSPDPGTGPNQPQHF; cdr3_nt: TGCGCCAGCAGCCCTGATCCCGGGACAGGTCCAAATCAGCCCCAGCATTTT
v_call: TRBV28; clone_size: .; j_call: TRBJ2-3; d_call: .; cdr3_aa: CASSGSTDTQYF; cdr3_nt: TGTGCCAGCTCGGGGAGCACAGATACGCAGTATTTT
v_call: TRBV7-2; clone_size: once; j_call: TRBJ2-7; d_call: TRBD1; cdr3_aa: CASSAWTGAEQYF; cdr3_nt: TGTGCCAGCAGCGCCTGGACAGGGGCAGAGCAGTACTTC
v_call: TRBV11-3; clone_size: .; j_call: TRBJ2-3; d_call: TRBD2; cdr3_aa: CASSLGGSTDTQYF; cdr3_nt: TGTGCCAGCAGCTTGGGGGGGAGCACAGATACGCAGTATTTT
v_call: TRBV9; clone_size: .; j_call: TRBJ1-5; d_call: .; cdr3_aa: CASSVDLGLGPQHF; cdr3_nt: TGTGCCAGCAGCGTAGATCTAGGCCTGGGGCCCCAGCATTTT
v_call: TRBV28; clone_size: .; j_call: TRBJ1-5; d_call: .; cdr3_aa: CASSPTGFDQPQHF; cdr3_nt: TGTGCCAGCAGTCCCACAGGTTTTGATCAGCCCCAGCATTTT
v_call: TRBV4-1; clone_size: .; j_call: TRBJ2-1; d_call: TRBD2; cdr3_aa: CASSVSGRLYNEQFF; cdr3_nt: TGCGCCAGCAGCGTAAGCGGGAGATTATACAATGAGCAGTTCTTC